This T cell receptor (beta chain) appears in the sequencing data of a study of T cell repertoires in cytomegalovirus infection. A note on this clonotype: Its antigen is undetermined.

The CDR3 runs to 15 residues. V lost 2 bases to trimming and J lost 3 bases, with 14 bases between them. Germline V gives CDR1 SQVTM, CDR2 ANQGSEA. TCRdb analysed the reads with MiXCR anew, one entry per CDR3 protein. Among nearly 650,000 distinct CDR3 sequences listed, more than 20% were seen once. General study points: Of the TCR beta families, the public ones yielded a cumulative frequency that identified carriers of CMV plus the relevant HLA.

The sequence was collected from a human donor in good health (CMV status not recorded). Some clones in this sample may be carry-over from other donors' samples. The sequenced sample was CD8+ T cells from PBMCs. V is TRBV29-1 and J is TRBJ2-4, with D tentatively TRBD1 (6 bases). As DNA, the CDR3 is TGCAGCGTTGAACCCTCCCCACAGGGCAAAAACATTCAGTACTTC. It encodes CSVEPSPQGKNIQYF.